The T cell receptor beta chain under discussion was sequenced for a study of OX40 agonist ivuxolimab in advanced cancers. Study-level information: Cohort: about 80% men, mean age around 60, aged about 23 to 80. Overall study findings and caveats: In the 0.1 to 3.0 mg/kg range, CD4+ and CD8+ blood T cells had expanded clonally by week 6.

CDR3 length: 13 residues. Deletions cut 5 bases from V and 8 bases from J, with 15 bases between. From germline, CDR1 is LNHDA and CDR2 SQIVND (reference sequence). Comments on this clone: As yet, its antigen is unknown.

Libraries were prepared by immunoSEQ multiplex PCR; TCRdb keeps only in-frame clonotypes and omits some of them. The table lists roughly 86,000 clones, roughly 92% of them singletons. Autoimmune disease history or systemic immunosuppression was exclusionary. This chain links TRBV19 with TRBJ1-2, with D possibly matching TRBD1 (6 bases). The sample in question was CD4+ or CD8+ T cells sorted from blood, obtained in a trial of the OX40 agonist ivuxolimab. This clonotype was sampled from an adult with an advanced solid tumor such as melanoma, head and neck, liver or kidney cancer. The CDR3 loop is CASSFTGLEGYTF. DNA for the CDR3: TGTGCCAGTAGTTTCACAGGGCTGGAAGGCTACACCTTC.